Sequencing of this T cell receptor (beta chain) was carried out in a study of circulating and synovial CD4+ cells in juvenile arthritis (dated by TCRdb to about 2014). For the study in its entirety: TCRbeta CDR3 repertoires of circulating HLA-DR+ CD4 T cells, bulk blood CD4 T cells and synovial CD4 T cells were compared within each patient. The goal of the repertoire sequencing was to confirm that synovial clonotypes were enriched in a circulating synovial-like CD4 T cell subset.

Note on this clone: What this receptor recognizes is not known. No base qualities exist here, and no much larger clone lies one base off it.

Paper-wide results and their limitations: No difference between circulating pathogenic-like lymphocytes and bulk blood T cells was detected by traditional Vbeta family usage analysis. Since overlap with synovium went up as sequencing depth increased, the measured fractions of shared clonotypes likely underestimated the full repertoire overlap. Lower diversity was observed in synovial and circulating pathogenic-like lymphocyte repertoires than in bulk blood CD4 repertoires, and some CPL samples were found to be as oligoclonal as synovium. Because T cell genome counts in CPL samples and bulk blood CD4 samples differed by at least an order of magnitude, sample-size effects were addressed. Circulating pathogenic-like lymphocytes clustered together with synovial T cells, and compared with bulk blood, the circulating pathogenic-like lymphocytes shared a substantially higher fraction of CDR3 sequences with synovium.

Donors of the sequenced samples were patients with active juvenile idiopathic arthritis. Cells were sorted immediately after thawing, with dead cells excluded using Live/Dead Fixable Near-IR Stain. Library construction relied on the immunoSEQ multiplex PCR assay. TCRbeta CDR3 sequencing was carried out by an external provider as a commercial service. On the study's bioinformatics: The analyses used productive nucleotide sequences together with amino acid sequences obtained by in silico translation. Diversity was measured with Renyi entropy across alpha values, using the median of 200 repeated subsamples to equalise sample size. The distance between each pair of repertoires was calculated as one minus the Chao-modified Jaccard index, which corrects for under-sampling, and this distance was used for clustering. Frequency-weighted overlap with synovial clonotypes was computed at 200 sample sizes with 200 draws without replacement at each size, and the value at the size of the smaller sample was reported. The table comes from immuneACCESS by way of TCRdb, which keeps in-frame sequences with V and J called. Part of the clones is missing from these tables; in studies checked, under half for an unresolved V gene and the rest for unknown reasons. For V, J and clone size, that table is used; D and trimming come from the DNA. This sample lists some 30,000 clones; 93% were detected once. The top ten constitute about 3% of the sample.

V lost 3 bases and J lost 7 bases, and the count of bases not matched to a germline gene is 10. Measured from the cysteine to the phenylalanine, the CDR3 is 15 residues long. Only CDR3 DNA is held: 45 bases, read in frame from base 1. CDR1 is given as KGHSH and CDR2 as LQKENI, both from the germline V gene. Recombination connected TRBV18 to TRBJ1-2; TRBD1 lines up with 8 middle nucleotides. This TCR was recovered from a human donor with juvenile idiopathic arthritis. The sequenced sample was CD4+ T cells from blood. The CDR3 region has the sequence CASSPPGTGGSGYTF. At the DNA level, the sequence is TGTGCCAGCTCACCCCCCGGGACAGGCGGGAGTGGCTACACCTTC.